This record concerns one TCR beta chain sequence. This entry is derived from a study of blood T cell repertoires in COVID-19. For the study at large: Samples came from the United States, Italy and Spain, spanning acute and convalescent COVID-19. Sources were T cells, B-cell-depleted T cells, or PBMCs; the material itself was cDNA or gDNA.

Authors' processing steps: From reference gene primer amplification, estimates of nucleated cell counts were derived. Profiled with immunoSEQ multiplex PCR; TCRdb holds only in-frame clones, not every one. Clone size and V and J calls were adopted from that table, with D and trimming inferred from the DNA. This sample has tens of thousands of clones, with about 87% found just once. Germline loops: CDR1 ENHRY, CDR2 SYGVKD. The CDR3 runs to 14 residues. V lost 3 bases, J lost 5 bases, and 11 bases lay in between. Sequenced material: peripheral blood. The source of this sequence is a man aged 55 to 70 with active or convalescent COVID-19. J is TRBJ2-1 and V is TRBV10-3, with TRBD2 as a possible D gene (5 bases). CDR3 residues: CAISDMRENNEQFF. The CDR3 region has the DNA TGTGCCATCAGTGATATGAGGGAGAACAATGAGCAGTTCTTC.